The clone carrying this T cell receptor (beta chain) has a count of ten or more. This record belongs to a study of T cells in Graves' hyperthyroidism and ophthalmopathy. Germline V gene sequence: CDR1 DFQATT, CDR2 SNEGSKA (reference sequence). Trimming cost V 0 bases and J 4 bases, with 12 bases left between them. This CDR3 has 14 residues. From RNA transcripts, TCR beta CDR3 regions were amplified. First-round RT-PCR with HTBI primers amplified the TCR CDR3 region. TCRdb fed the multiplex PCR reads into MiXCR, producing one record per CDR3 protein. The data show about 510,000 distinct CDR3 sequences, around 15% seen once.

This chain joins TRBV20-1 and TRBJ1-2; D not resolved. Sequenced sample: blood. This clonotype originated in a woman in her 40s with Graves' hyperthyroidism. Here the CDR3 DNA reads TGCAGTGCTAGAGACAGCAACTTGGGCTATGGCTACACCTTC. Residues: CSARDSNLGYGYTF.